This T cell receptor beta chain was identified during a study of control samples from healthy donors and cancer patients. This CDR3 has 12 amino acids. Using immunoSEQ multiplex PCR, the repertoire was profiled, and TCRdb retains in-frame clones only, with some absent. Among about 250,000 clones listed, over 75% were seen once. The chain carries TRBV21-1 and TRBJ2-5; no check of the table's D call, TRBD1, against the DNA was made. TRBV21-1 counts as a pseudogene. This TCR was recovered from a woman aged 55-70 years with lung cancer. The specimen was PBMCs. The CDR3 DNA sequence: TGTGCCAGCGAGCAGGGTGTTGAGACCCAGTACTTC. It codes for CASEQGVETQYF.